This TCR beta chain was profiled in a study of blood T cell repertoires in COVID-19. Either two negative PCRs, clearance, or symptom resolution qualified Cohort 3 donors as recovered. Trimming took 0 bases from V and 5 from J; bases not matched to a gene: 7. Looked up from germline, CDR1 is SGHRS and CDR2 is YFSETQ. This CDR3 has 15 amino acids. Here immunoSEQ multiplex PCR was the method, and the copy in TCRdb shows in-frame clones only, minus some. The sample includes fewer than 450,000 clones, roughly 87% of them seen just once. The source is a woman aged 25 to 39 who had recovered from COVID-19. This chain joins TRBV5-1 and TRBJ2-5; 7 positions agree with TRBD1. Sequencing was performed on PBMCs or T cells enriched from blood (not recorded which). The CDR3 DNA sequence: TGCGCCAGCAGCTTGGAAGGGACAGCCCGGGAGACCCAGTACTTC. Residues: CASSLEGTARETQYF.